This T cell receptor beta chain was captured by sequencing in a study of cytomegalovirus exposure and HLA in healthy donors. The length of the CDR3 is 16 residues. With V trimmed by 0 bases and J by 2 bases, 3 bases remained unmatched. From germline, CDR1 is SGDLS and CDR2 YYNGEE. This PCR relied on a set of 60 Vbeta primers and 13 Jbeta primers. Only in-frame clones appear in the TCRdb table, and some are missing; sequencing was by immunoSEQ multiplex PCR. The sample includes about 170,000 clones, less than 85% of them seen just once. The clonotype originates from a man between 18 and 29 years old in good health and CMV-seronegative. The specimen was PBMCs. The rearrangement joins TRBV9 to TRBJ2-7; 12 bases fit TRBD2. Here the CDR3 DNA reads TGTGCCAGCAGCGTAGGCGGACTAGCGGGGCCCTACGAGCAGTACTTC. Protein sequence: CASSVGGLAGPYEQYF.